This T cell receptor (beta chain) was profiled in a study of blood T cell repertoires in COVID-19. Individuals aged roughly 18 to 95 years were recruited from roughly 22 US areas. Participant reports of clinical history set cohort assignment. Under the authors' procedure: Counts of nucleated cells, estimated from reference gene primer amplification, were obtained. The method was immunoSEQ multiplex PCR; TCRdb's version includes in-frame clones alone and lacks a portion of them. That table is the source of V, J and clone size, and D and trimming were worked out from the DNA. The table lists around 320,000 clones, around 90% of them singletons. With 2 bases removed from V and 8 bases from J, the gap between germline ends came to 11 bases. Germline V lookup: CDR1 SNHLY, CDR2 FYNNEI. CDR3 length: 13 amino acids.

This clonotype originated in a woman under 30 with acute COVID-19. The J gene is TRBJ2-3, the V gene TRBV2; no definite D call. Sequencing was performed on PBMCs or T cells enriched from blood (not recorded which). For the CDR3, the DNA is TGTGCCAGCAGTGAATCAGAGGAAGCTACGCAGTATTTT. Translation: CASSESEEATQYF.